These 29 T cell receptor beta chains share one sample of origin, sequenced in a study of OX40 agonist ivuxolimab in advanced cancers. Here immunoSEQ multiplex PCR was the method, and the copy in TCRdb shows in-frame clones only, minus some. This sample has some 60,000 clones, with approximately 83% found just once. The sample in question was CD4+ or CD8+ T cells sorted from blood, obtained in a trial of the OX40 agonist ivuxolimab. Receptors were obtained from an adult with an advanced solid tumor such as melanoma, head and neck, liver or kidney cancer.

The chain is built from TRBV15 and TRBJ1-5; 7 bases map to TRBD1. The CDR3 spans 17 residues. V was clipped by 0 bases and J by 2 bases; unmatched bases: 7. The germline CDR1 and CDR2 sequences are LNHNV and YYDKDF (reference sequence). The CDR3 reads CATSRDRTGFGNQPQHF. CDR3 coding DNA: TGTGCCACCAGCAGAGACCGGACAGGTTTTGGCAATCAGCCCCAGCATTTT.

This chain joins TRBV28 and TRBJ1-2; D is uncertain. V was clipped by 7 bases and J by 5 bases, with 17 bases between them. CDR1 MDHEN and CDR2 SYDVKM come from the germline V gene. This CDR3 has 14 amino acids. In DNA, the CDR3 is TGTGCCAGCACGATCGGCCCGGCTCAGTATGGCTACACCTTC. It codes for CASTIGPAQYGYTF.

DNA of the CDR3: TGTGCCAGCAGCTTGGTAGGGGCGGGTGGCTACACCTTC. This encodes CASSLVGAGGYTF. The chain carries TRBV5-4 and TRBJ1-2, with D possibly TRBD1 on 5 matching bases. V was pared by 0 bases and J by 7 bases, with 10 bases between. This CDR3 spans 13 amino acids. Germline values: CDR1 SGHNT, CDR2 YYREEE (reference sequence).

This clone was counted once. V and J are TRBV20-1 and TRBJ2-5, with D uncertain. Trimming left V 4 bases short and J 5 bases short, with 8 bases between. The CDR3 length is 11 residues. The germline V gene has CDR1 DFQATT and CDR2 SNEGSKA (reference sequence). The CDR3 loop reads CSANNRETQYF. Here the CDR3 DNA reads TGCAGTGCTAACAACCGGGAGACCCAGTACTTC.

This chain connects TRBV2 to TRBJ2-5; D is unclear. The DNA end is a closer match to TRBJ2-7, so the J assignment may be wrong. Germline CDR1 SNHLY, CDR2 FYNNEI. The CDR3 runs to 13 residues. The CDR3 region is CASSQDRNYEQYF. The CDR3 nucleotides read TGTGCCAGCTCCCAGGATCGTAACTACGAGCAGTACTTC.

J is TRBJ1-6 and V is TRBV5-4; maybe TRBD1 (5 bases). CDR1 and CDR2 (germline): SGHNT, YYREEE (reference sequence). The CDR3 is 15 residues long. Trimming left V 4 bases short and J 9 bases short, with 17 bases between. CDR3 DNA: TGTGCCAGCAGCACCGCCTCAGGGTGGCGTTCACCCCTCCACTTT. The encoded protein is CASSTASGWRSPLHF.

The chain recombines TRBV27 with TRBJ2-7, with 14 bases that match TRBD2. J lost 5 bases, V lost 4 bases, and 10 bases had no gene match. CDR1 and CDR2 from the germline V gene are MNHEY and SMNVEV (reference sequence). The CDR3 length is 17 residues. The CDR3 region is CASSSGPWTSGRNEQYF. The CDR3 DNA sequence: TGTGCCAGCAGTTCGGGGCCCTGGACTAGCGGGAGGAACGAGCAGTACTTC.

The chain uses TRBV6-6 and TRBJ2-1; maybe TRBD2 (6 bases). The germline gives CDR1 MNHNY, CDR2 SVGAGI (reference sequence). This CDR3 region has 15 residues. The V end lost 1 base, the J end lost 6 bases, and 13 bases lay between the germline ends. The chain's CDR3 is CASSYFRGGTNEQFF. In nucleotides, the CDR3 is TGTGCCAGCAGTTACTTCCGCGGAGGGACCAATGAGCAGTTCTTC.

The chain joins TRBV15 to TRBJ2-5, with 10 bases fitting TRBD1. With the DNA end fitting TRBJ2-7 better, the J assignment may be wrong. Per the germline V gene, CDR1 is LNHNV and CDR2 is YYDKDF (reference sequence). CDR3 length equals 14 residues. CDR3 sequence (DNA): TGTGCCACCAGCCCCCGGGACAGGGGCGACGAGCAGTACTTC. The encoded protein is CATSPRDRGDEQYF.

The chain joins TRBV4-1 to TRBJ2-5; 13 bases are shared with TRBD2. The tail of the sequence fits TRBJ2-7 better, so the J call may be wrong. Germline-derived CDR1 and CDR2 are MGHRA and YSYEKL. This CDR3 has 17 amino acids. The CDR3 bases are TGCGCCAGCAGCCTGCTCCGGACTAGCGGGAGTACCTACGAGCAGTACTTC. This translates into CASSLLRTSGSTYEQYF.

This clone was picked up one time. This chain connects TRBV2 to TRBJ2-3; 7 positions match TRBD1. The CDR3 sequence is 16 residues long. CDR1 and CDR2 from the germline V gene are SNHLY and FYNNEI. Germline trimming cut 4 bases from V and 4 bases from J; bases unmatched to any gene: 11. CDR3 in amino acids: CASSASPTGTADTQYF. The CDR3 bases are TGTGCCAGCAGTGCCTCCCCGACAGGGACAGCAGATACGCAGTATTTT.

The chain has TRBV5-5 and TRBJ1-4, with 9 bases aligning to TRBD1. Germline V lookup: CDR1 SGHKS, CDR2 YYEKEE (reference sequence). Losses at the gene ends were 4 bases for V and 8 bases for J; bases not matched to a gene: 9. CDR3 length: 15 residues. In nucleotides, the CDR3 is TGTGCCAGCAGCACCTACAGGGGGCGCGAGGAAAAACTGTTTTTT. Protein: CASSTYRGREEKLFF.

The chain employs TRBV29-1 and TRBJ2-1; 8 positions agree with TRBD1. CDR1 is SQVTM, CDR2 ANQGSEA, per germline. Trimming removed 4 bases from V and 9 bases from J; junction bases left unmatched: 8. The CDR3 runs to 13 residues. DNA of the CDR3: TGCAGCGTTGTAGGCCAGGGGGCATTTGAGCAGTTCTTC. This sequence encodes CSVVGQGAFEQFF.

The J gene is TRBJ2-4, the V gene TRBV9; 9 bases line up with TRBD1. The CDR3 is made up of 14 amino acids. The V gene end was trimmed by 3 bases and the J gene end by 3 bases; junction bases not matched to a gene: 1. The germline V gene has CDR1 SGDLS and CDR2 YYNGEE. The CDR3 protein is CASSAGQGKNIQYF. As DNA, the CDR3 is TGTGCCAGCAGCGCGGGACAGGGCAAAAACATTCAGTACTTC.

As DNA, the CDR3 is TGTGCCAGCTCAATGGGACAGCAAGAGACCCAGTACTTC. It codes for CASSMGQQETQYF. This chain links TRBV18 with TRBJ2-5, with TRBD1 matching over 7 bases. Germline-derived CDR1 and CDR2 are KGHSH and LQKENI. Unmatched junction bases numbered 2, after V lost 5 bases and J lost 2 bases. The CDR3 is made up of 13 amino acids.

The chain joins TRBV4-2 to TRBJ2-5, with D uncertain. Germline V gene lookup returns CDR1 LGHNA and CDR2 YNFKEQ. V lost 6 bases, J lost 5 bases, and 13 bases lay in between. The CDR3 spans 13 residues. The CDR3 bases are TGTGCCAGCAGGGGTGGCTCAATTGAGACCCAGTACTTC. Translated: CASRGGSIETQYF.

This chain links TRBV7-8 with TRBJ1-4; D uncertain. This CDR3 contains 12 residues. Germline CDR1 and CDR2: SGHVS and FQNEAQ. With 6 bases removed from V and 8 bases from J, the gap between germline ends came to 10 bases. The CDR3, as DNA: TGTGCCAGCAGTCCCGCCCGAGAAAAACTGTTTTTT. It specifies CASSPAREKLFF.

The gene calls are TRBV27 and TRBJ2-7, with D unclear. Germline assignment: CDR1 MNHEY and CDR2 SMNVEV (reference sequence). This CDR3 spans 15 amino acids. Trimming stripped 5 bases from V and 0 bases from J, with 14 bases between. The CDR3 protein is CASSPDRRLSYEQYF. DNA for the CDR3: TGTGCCAGCAGTCCGGATCGCCGCCTCTCCTACGAGCAGTACTTC.

V usage is TRBV7-3 and J usage is TRBJ2-7; 9 nucleotides align to TRBD1. This CDR3 is 15 amino acids long. Germline V gives CDR1 SGHTA, CDR2 FQGTGA. Trimming removed 2 bases from V and 5 bases from J; junction bases left unmatched: 7. CDR3 nucleotides: TGTGCCAGCAGCTTAGTTGGGGACAGGGCTGACGAGCAGTACTTC. It is translated as CASSLVGDRADEQYF.

The genes are TRBV10-3 and TRBJ2-3; 11 positions match TRBD1. After removal of 6 bases from V and 6 bases from J, the junction contained 14 bases not matched to a gene. This CDR3 has 17 amino acids. CDR1 and CDR2 (germline): ENHRY, SYGVKD. This CDR3 is CAISVSEDRGPRDTQYF. CDR3 DNA: TGTGCCATCAGCGTGTCCGAGGACAGGGGGCCGAGGGATACGCAGTATTTT.

The chain is built from TRBV12-5 and TRBJ1-5; D perhaps matches TRBD1 (5 bases). The CDR3 extends over 16 amino acids. The germline V and J ends were trimmed by 2 bases and 6 bases, with 17 bases remaining between them. The germline gives CDR1 LGHNT, CDR2 FRNRAP. The DNA of the CDR3 is TGTGCTAGTGGTTTGTTCCGGGGGTTCCTGCCTCAGCCCCAGCATTTT. It is translated as CASGLFRGFLPQPQHF.

The chain combines TRBV7-3 with TRBJ2-1; 14 bases are shared with TRBD2. The germline V gene encodes CDR1 SGHTA and CDR2 FQGTGA. There are 16 residues in the CDR3. Unmatched junction bases numbered 9, after V lost 5 bases and J lost 9 bases. CDR3 amino acids: CASSMTSGRAGGEQFF. Here the CDR3 DNA reads TGTGCCAGCAGCATGACTAGCGGGAGGGCCGGGGGTGAGCAGTTCTTC.

The chain recombines TRBV18 with TRBJ2-5; 8 bases agree with TRBD1. J was trimmed by 5 bases and V by 3 bases; bases with no gene match: 14. The length of the CDR3 is 17 residues. The germline V gene has CDR1 KGHSH and CDR2 LQKENI. The CDR3 nucleotides read TGTGCCAGCTCACCTACCAATGGCAGGGGGCGAGGGGAGACCCAGTACTTC. This sequence encodes CASSPTNGRGRGETQYF.

The chain carries TRBV6-6 and TRBJ2-3, with D perhaps given as TRBD1 or TRBD2 (5 bases each). CDR1 and CDR2 (germline): MNHNY, SVGAGI (reference sequence). V was pared by 4 bases and J by 6 bases, with 14 bases between. The CDR3 sequence is 14 residues long. The chain's CDR3 is CASSSSRVGDTQYF. Here the CDR3 DNA reads TGTGCCAGCAGTTCTAGCAGGGTGGGGGATACGCAGTATTTT.

The V and J genes are TRBV4-1 and TRBJ1-1; 9 nucleotides line up with TRBD1. V shed 2 bases, J shed 1 base, and the junction held 2 bases outside the gene matches. Germline assignment: CDR1 MGHRA and CDR2 YSYEKL. This CDR3 spans 15 amino acids. DNA of the CDR3: TGCGCCAGCAGCCAAAAACAGGGGGCGAACACTGAAGCTTTCTTT. Translating gives CASSQKQGANTEAFF.

The J gene is TRBJ2-7, the V gene TRBV13; TRBD1 matches 9 bases. Germline V lookup: CDR1 PRHDT, CDR2 FYEKMQ (reference sequence). This CDR3 contains 13 residues. J lost 6 bases, V lost 3 bases, and 3 bases had no gene match. The CDR3 spells CASSLGQGSEQYF. The CDR3 DNA is TGTGCCAGCAGCTTGGGACAGGGTTCCGAGCAGTACTTC. Using reference TRBV13 and TRBJ2-7 for the parts outside the CDR3, the full variable domain is AAGVIQSPRHLIKEKRETATLKCYPIPRHDTVYWYQQGPGQDPQFLISFYEKMQSDKGSIPDRFSAQQFSDYHSELNMSSLELGDSALYFCASSLGQGSEQYFGPGTRLTVT.

The rearrangement links TRBV5-1 to TRBJ1-2, with 7 positions matching TRBD1. With 4 bases clipped from V and 2 bases from J, the junction kept 5 bases outside the gene matches. This CDR3 has 14 residues. Germline values: CDR1 SGHRS, CDR2 YFSETQ. The CDR3 region is CASSGGQTNYGYTF. The CDR3 nucleotides are TGCGCCAGCAGCGGGGGACAGACAAACTATGGCTACACCTTC. Full variable domain (remainder filled in from reference TRBV5-1 and TRBJ1-2): KAGVTQTPRYLIKTRGQQVTLSCSPISGHRSVSWYQQTPGQGLQFLFEYFSETQRNKGNFPGRFSGRQFSNSRSEMNVSTLELGDSALYLCASSGGQTNYGYTFGSGTRLTVV.

The V gene is TRBV7-9, the J gene TRBJ2-2, with a possible D match to TRBD1 (5 bases). Germline CDR1 and CDR2: SEHNR and FQNEAQ (reference sequence). Trimming stripped 3 bases from V and 14 bases from J, with 13 bases between. This CDR3 has 12 residues. CDR3 coding DNA: TGTGCCAGCAGCTTCGGCCAGGGTACACTGTTTTTT. Encoded protein: CASSFGQGTLFF.

This clone was seen once. In DNA form, the CDR3 reads TGTGCCAGCAGCCAAGGGGGAAATGAGCAGTTCTTC. As protein: CASSQGGNEQFF. The rearrangement links TRBV6-6 to TRBJ2-1; possible D gene TRBD1, 6 bases. Per germline, CDR1 MNHNY and CDR2 SVGAGI (reference sequence). V was trimmed by 6 bases and J by 7 bases, leaving 10 bases between them. The CDR3 sequence is 12 residues long.